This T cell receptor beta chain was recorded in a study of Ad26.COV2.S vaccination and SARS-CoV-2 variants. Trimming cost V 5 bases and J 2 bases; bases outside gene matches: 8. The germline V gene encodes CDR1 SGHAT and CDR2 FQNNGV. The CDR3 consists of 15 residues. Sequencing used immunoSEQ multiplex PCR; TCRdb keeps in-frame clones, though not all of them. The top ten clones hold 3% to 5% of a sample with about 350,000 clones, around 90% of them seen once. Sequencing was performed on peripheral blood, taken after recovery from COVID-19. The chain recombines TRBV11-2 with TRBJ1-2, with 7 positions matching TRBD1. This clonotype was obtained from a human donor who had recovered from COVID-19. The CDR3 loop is CASSQLTGRNYGYTF. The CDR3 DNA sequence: TGTGCCAGCAGCCAATTGACAGGGCGAAACTATGGCTACACCTTC.